This is a list of T cell receptor beta chains from one sample in a study of T cell changes during pregnancy in multiple sclerosis. Sequencing was performed with immunoSEQ multiplex PCR; in TCRdb, only in-frame clones are kept and a portion is missing. Of roughly 16,000 clones listed, nearly 90% are singletons. The specimen was CD8+ T cells from peripheral blood mononuclear cells, collected after pregnancy. The receptors shown here come from a female donor in good health, enrolled as a control in a pregnancy study. CDR3s include the opening cysteine and the closing phenylalanine or tryptophan. Where a row states a size, it is once, few, many or the class of an expanded clone; other rows omit it.

size: -; V: TRBV27; CDR3: CASSSWTDLNSPLHF
size: -; V: TRBV2; CDR3: CASSDYSYNEQFF
size: -; V: TRBV11-2; CDR3: CASSQRQEGYYGYTF
size: -; V: TRBV28; CDR3: CASRIIRGRISYGYTF
size: -; V: TRBV5-5; CDR3: CASSLGGGANYGYTF
size: once; V: TRBV16; CDR3: CASSQTRRASSSEQYF
size: -; V: TRBV12-5; CDR3: CASGLNRIDTQYF
size: -; V: TRBV28; CDR3: CASSFFGTVSSGNTIYF
size: -; V: TRBV5-4; CDR3: CASSRLGETGINTQYF
size: -; V: TRBV7-6; CDR3: CASSLALSAGELFF
size: -; V: TRBV5-4; CDR3: CASSSHRESYF
size: -; V: TRBV10-3; CDR3: CAISESTTLQETQYF
size: -; V: TRBV7-9; CDR3: CASSPKGASGTEAFF
size: -; V: TRBV10-1; CDR3: CASSEGTSEGDTQYF
size: -; V: TRBV4-1; CDR3: CASSPDAIGQTSSYNSPLHF
size: -; V: TRBV9; CDR3: CASSVVGGSSYNEQFF
size: once; V: TRBV5-1; CDR3: CASSHDSYTGELFF
size: once; V: TRBV4-2; CDR3: CASSQEEFTGNTIYF
size: -; V: TRBV7-9; CDR3: CASRLAGADEQFF
size: -; V: TRBV6-5; CDR3: CASSLSGSSYEQYF
size: -; V: TRBV30; CDR3: CAWRKGANIRSGANVLTF
size: -; V: TRBV6-4; CDR3: CASSPIPGQSAGEQFF
size: once; V: TRBV15; CDR3: CATSRPEGQGFFGYTF
size: -; V: TRBV10-3; CDR3: CAISESIQGDYGYTF
size: -; V: TRBV5-1; CDR3: CASSLDSGPVYEQYF
size: -; V: TRBV9; CDR3: CASSAGGPSYNEQFF
size: -; V: TRBV2; CDR3: CASTGQGAQPQHF
size: -; V: TRBV5-3; CDR3: CASSFRDSYGYTF
size: -; V: TRBV7-7; CDR3: CAFGTGEKLFF
size: -; V: TRBV19; CDR3: CASIDSQNPYEQYF
size: -; V: TRBV2; CDR3: CASNRQVSGNTIYF
size: once; V: TRBV5-1; CDR3: CASSLERVGEQFF
size: -; V: TRBV28; CDR3: CASSFGTAYEQYF
size: -; V: TRBV6-1; CDR3: CASSEAASGVGGELFF
size: -; V: TRBV6-5; CDR3: CASSYLNNSPLHF
size: -; V: TRBV27; CDR3: CASSVTGTGRYEQYF
size: -; V: TRBV7-9; CDR3: CASSSLDRGDGYTF
size: -; V: TRBV2; CDR3: CARGTEYGYTF
size: -; V: TRBV29-1; CDR3: CSVVGDEKLFF
size: -; V: TRBV7-9; CDR3: CASSARDRGIEQFF
size: -; V: TRBV19; CDR3: CASSMGLAAYNEQFF
size: -; V: TRBV7-2; CDR3: CASSQAGGYGYTF
size: -; V: TRBV19; CDR3: CASSIPTSGSTDTQYF
size: -; V: TRBV19; CDR3: CASSLVSSTGELFF
size: -; V: TRBV28; CDR3: CASSLGVQGARNSYEQYF